This T cell receptor (beta chain) appears in the sequencing data of a study of blood T cell repertoires in COVID-19. Study at large: Italy, Spain and the United States were the sources of the convalescent and acute COVID-19 samples. The analysed material was cDNA or gDNA that came from T cells, B-cell-depleted T cells, or PBMCs.

This CDR3 has 13 amino acids. Germline values: CDR1 SGHDT, CDR2 YYEEEE. The V gene end was trimmed by 7 bases and the J gene end by 4 bases; junction bases not matched to a gene: 7. Authors' data handling: Estimation of nucleated cell counts was performed using reference gene primer amplification. Sequenced by immunoSEQ multiplex PCR; TCRdb stores in-frame clones only, minus some. V and J calls plus clone size are reproduced from that table; the DNA served to infer D and trimming. The data contain 300,000 to 450,000 clones, roughly 85% of them seen just once; the ten biggest clones take up approximately 3.6%.

The J gene is TRBJ1-1, the V gene TRBV5-6, with 7 bases lining up with TRBD1. Material for sequencing was peripheral blood. The TCR originated in a woman aged 18-29 years with acute or convalescent COVID-19. The CDR3 loop is CASSTGVATEAFF. DNA of the CDR3: TGTGCCAGCTCAACAGGGGTGGCCACTGAAGCTTTCTTT.